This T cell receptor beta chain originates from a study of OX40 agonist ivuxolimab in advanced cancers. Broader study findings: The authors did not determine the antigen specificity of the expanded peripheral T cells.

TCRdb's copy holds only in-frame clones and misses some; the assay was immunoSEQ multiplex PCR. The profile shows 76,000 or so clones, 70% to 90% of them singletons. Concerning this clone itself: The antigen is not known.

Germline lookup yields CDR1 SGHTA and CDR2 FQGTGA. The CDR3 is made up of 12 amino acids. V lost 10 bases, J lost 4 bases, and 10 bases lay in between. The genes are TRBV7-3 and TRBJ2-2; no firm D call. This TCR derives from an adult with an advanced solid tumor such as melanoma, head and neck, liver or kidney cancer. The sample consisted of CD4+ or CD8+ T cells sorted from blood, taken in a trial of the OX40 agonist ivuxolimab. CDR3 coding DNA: TGTGCCACCGGGCCCAGCACCGGGGAGCTGTTTTTT. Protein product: CATGPSTGELFF.